This T cell receptor beta chain was recorded in a study of cytomegalovirus exposure and HLA in healthy donors. Study-level points and caveats: When analyzed later, a missense DCLRE1C variant was found to be linked to TCR beta V- and J-gene trimming.

Germline CDR1 is SNHLY and CDR2 is FYNNEI. The CDR3 covers 13 residues. With V trimmed by 6 bases and J by 5 bases, 1 base remained unmatched. This clone was counted a few times. Its antigen is as yet unknown. The study ran its PCR with 60 Vbeta and 13 Jbeta primers. In the original workflow: Later work found around 85 million unique TCR beta chains, with approximately 12 million shared. This table comes from immunoSEQ multiplex PCR, and its TCRdb copy is limited to in-frame clones, with some not included. V and J calls and clone size are copied from that table; D and trimming were computed from the DNA. The sample has 150,000 to 250,000 clones; around four fifths are singletons.

The TCR was taken from a woman aged 50 to 60 in good health and CMV-seropositive. The sequenced material came from PBMCs. J is TRBJ1-4 and V is TRBV2; 9 bases fit TRBD1. In DNA form, the CDR3 reads TGTGCCAGCAGAGGGACAGGGAATGAAAAACTGTTTTTT. This translates into CASRGTGNEKLFF.